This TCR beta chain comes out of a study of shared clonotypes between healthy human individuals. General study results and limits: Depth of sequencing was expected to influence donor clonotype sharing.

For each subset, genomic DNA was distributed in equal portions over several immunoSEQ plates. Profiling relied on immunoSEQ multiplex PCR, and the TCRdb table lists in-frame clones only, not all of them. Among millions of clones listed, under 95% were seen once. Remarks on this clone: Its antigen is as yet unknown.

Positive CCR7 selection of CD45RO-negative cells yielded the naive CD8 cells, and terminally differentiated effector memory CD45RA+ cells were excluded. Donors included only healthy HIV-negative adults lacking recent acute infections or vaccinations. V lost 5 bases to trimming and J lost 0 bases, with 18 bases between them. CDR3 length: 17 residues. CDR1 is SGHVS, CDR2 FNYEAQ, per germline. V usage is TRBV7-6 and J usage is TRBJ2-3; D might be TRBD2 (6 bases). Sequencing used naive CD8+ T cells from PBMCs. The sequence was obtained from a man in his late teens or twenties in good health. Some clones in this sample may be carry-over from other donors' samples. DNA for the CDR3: TGTGCCAGCAGCGGGATGATAGCGGTCGCTAGCACAGATACGCAGTATTTT. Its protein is CASSGMIAVASTDTQYF.